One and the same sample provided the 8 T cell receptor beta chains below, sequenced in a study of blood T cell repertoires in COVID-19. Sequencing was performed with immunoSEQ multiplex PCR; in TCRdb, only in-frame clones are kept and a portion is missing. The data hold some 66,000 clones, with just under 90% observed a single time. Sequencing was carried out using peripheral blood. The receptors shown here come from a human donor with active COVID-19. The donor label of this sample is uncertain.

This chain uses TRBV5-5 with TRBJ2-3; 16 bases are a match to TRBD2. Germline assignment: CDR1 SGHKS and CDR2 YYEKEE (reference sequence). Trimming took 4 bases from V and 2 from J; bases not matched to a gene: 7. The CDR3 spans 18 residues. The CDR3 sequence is CASSPPGLAGGVTDTQYF. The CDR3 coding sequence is TGTGCCAGCAGCCCCCCGGGACTAGCGGGAGGGGTCACAGATACGCAGTATTTT.

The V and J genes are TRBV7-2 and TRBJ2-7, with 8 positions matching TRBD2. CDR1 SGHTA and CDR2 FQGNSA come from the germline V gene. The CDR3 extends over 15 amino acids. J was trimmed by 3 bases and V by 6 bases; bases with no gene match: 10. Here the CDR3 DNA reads TGTGCCAGCAGTTTGACTAGCGTAATTGACTACGAGCAGTACTTC. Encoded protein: CASSLTSVIDYEQYF.

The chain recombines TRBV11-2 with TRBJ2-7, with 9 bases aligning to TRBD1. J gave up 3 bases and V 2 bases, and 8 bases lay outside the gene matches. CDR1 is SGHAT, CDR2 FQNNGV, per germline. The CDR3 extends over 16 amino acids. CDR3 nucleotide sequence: TGTGCCAGCAGCTTAAGGGGACAGGGCGCGGGCTACGAGCAGTACTTC. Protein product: CASSLRGQGAGYEQYF.

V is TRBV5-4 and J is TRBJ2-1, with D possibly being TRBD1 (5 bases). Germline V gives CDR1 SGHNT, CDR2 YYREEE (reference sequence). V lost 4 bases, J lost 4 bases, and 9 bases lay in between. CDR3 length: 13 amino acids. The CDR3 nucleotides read TGTGCCAGCAGCCCCAGGGAATACAATGAGCAGTTCTTC. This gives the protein CASSPREYNEQFF.

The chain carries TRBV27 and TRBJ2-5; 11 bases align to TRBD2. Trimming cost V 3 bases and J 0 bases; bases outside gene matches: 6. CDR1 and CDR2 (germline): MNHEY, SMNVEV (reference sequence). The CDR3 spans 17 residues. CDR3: CASSLAGLAGDQETQYF. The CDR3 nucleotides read TGTGCCAGCAGTTTGGCCGGACTAGCGGGCGACCAAGAGACCCAGTACTTC.

CDR3 region: CASSQPLDKREGPQNIQYF. The CDR3 DNA sequence: TGTGCCAGCAGCCAACCCCTAGATAAGCGGGAGGGCCCCCAAAACATTCAGTACTTC. The J gene is TRBJ2-4, the V gene TRBV3-1 (or the pseudogene TRBV3-2); 10 positions agree with TRBD2. Germline-derived CDR1 and CDR2 are LGHDT and YNNKEL (reference sequence). This CDR3 comprises 19 residues. Trimming took 2 bases from V and 5 from J; bases not matched to a gene: 15.

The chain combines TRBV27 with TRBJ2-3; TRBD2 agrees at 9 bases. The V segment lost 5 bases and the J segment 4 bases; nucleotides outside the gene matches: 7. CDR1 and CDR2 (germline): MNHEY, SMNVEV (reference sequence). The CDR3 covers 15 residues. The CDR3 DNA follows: TGTGCCAGCAGTCTTGGACTAGCGATCGCAGATACGCAGTATTTT. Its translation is CASSLGLAIADTQYF.

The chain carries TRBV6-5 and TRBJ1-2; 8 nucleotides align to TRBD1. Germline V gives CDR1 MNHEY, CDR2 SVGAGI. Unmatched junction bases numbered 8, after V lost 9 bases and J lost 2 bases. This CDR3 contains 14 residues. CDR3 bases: TGTGCCAGTATGGGGGCAGGGGGCAACTATGGCTACACCTTC. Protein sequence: CASMGAGGNYGYTF.